This T cell receptor (beta chain) appears in the sequencing data of a study of blood T cell repertoires in COVID-19 (TCRdb year 2020). About the investigation overall: Samples from collaborators originated in the United States, Italy and Spain and spanned both the acute and convalescent phases of COVID-19. Nearly every sample came with metadata listing a de-identified subject ID, COVID-19 status, age in years and sex. Samples were obtained from the ongoing ImmuneRACE study (first 160 participants) and from some 1,300 subjects provided by 6 global collaborators. The prospective study material was composed of cDNA or gDNA derived from T cells, B-cell-depleted T cells, or PBMCs. The repertoires were released in a freely available public database intended as a resource for research on the immune response to SARS-CoV-2. The dataset comprised deeply sampled blood TCRbeta repertoires from subjects exposed to, actively infected with, or recovered from COVID-19. HLA class I and class II types, where available, came from metadata supplied by the sample provider rather than from assay-based typing.

Taken from cysteine to phenylalanine, the CDR3 has 15 residues. The DNA shown is the 45-base CDR3, in frame from base 1. CDR1 MNHEY and CDR2 SVGAGI are derived from the germline V gene. From V the trimming removes 0 bases and from J it removes 7 bases, while the gene matches leave 9 bases of the junction unaccounted for. Broad study findings and their caveats: Clinical and demographic metadata were provided uncurated, with the amount varying by source and participant.

Whole blood was collected in K2EDTA tubes by collaborating institutions according to the institutions' own protocols. For TCRbeta analysis, collaborators shipped samples as frozen whole blood, isolated PBMCs, or DNA extracted from either of those sample types. Of note for this clone: No antigen is known for it. Per-base quality was not reported, and no clone a single base away is much larger than it.

The immunoSEQ Assay, a bias-controlled multiplex PCR, was used to amplify TCRbeta CDR3 regions from genomic DNA. The study's processing was this. Nucleated cell counts per sample were estimated from amplification of reference gene primers within the assay. To quantify the absolute abundance of each unique TCRbeta CDR3 rearrangement, sequence reads were collapsed and filtered. For each sample, productive Simpson clonality was calculated as the square root of Simpson's diversity index across productive rearrangements. The clones in this table, taken by TCRdb from immuneACCESS, are in-frame only. Not every clone is retained; where verified, under half of the shortfall comes from an unresolved V gene, and the cause of the rest is unknown. V and J calls plus clone size are reproduced from that table; the DNA served to infer D and trimming. Within this sample are about 370,000 clones, with around 87% of them counted one time only. Of the sample, about 6.8% is held by the ten largest clones.

This TCR came from a man aged 18 to 30 with active or convalescent COVID-19. Here the chain combines TRBV6-5 and TRBJ2-7, with TRBD2 matching 7 junction bases. The sample taken for sequencing was peripheral blood. The nucleotides are TGTGCCAGCAGTTACTCAGTAGCGGGTTCGCCGGAGCAGTACTTC. Translated, it gives CASSYSVAGSPEQYF.